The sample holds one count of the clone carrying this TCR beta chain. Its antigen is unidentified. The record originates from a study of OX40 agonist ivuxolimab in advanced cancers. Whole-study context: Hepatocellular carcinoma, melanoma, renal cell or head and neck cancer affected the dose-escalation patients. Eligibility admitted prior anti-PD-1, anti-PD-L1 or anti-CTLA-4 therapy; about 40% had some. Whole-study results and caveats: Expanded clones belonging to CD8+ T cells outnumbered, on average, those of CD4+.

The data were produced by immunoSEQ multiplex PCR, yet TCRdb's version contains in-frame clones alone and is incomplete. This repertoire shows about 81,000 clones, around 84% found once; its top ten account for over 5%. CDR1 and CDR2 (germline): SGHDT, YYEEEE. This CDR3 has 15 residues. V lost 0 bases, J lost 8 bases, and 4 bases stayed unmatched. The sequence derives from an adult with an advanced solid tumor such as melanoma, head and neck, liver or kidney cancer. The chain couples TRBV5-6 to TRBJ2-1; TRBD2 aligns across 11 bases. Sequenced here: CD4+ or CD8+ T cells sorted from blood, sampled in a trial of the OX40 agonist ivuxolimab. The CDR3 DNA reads TGTGCCAGCAGCTTGGGCCTAGCGGGAGGTCATGAGCAGTTCTTC. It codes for CASSLGLAGGHEQFF.